This T cell receptor beta chain stems from a study of blood T cell repertoires in COVID-19. Study background: The samples span acute and convalescent COVID-19 from the United States, Italy and Spain. Sources were T cells, B-cell-depleted T cells, or PBMCs; the material itself was cDNA or gDNA.

The junction had 7 bases not matched to a gene; V was cut back by 4 bases and J by 5 bases. Looked up from germline, CDR1 is SEHNR and CDR2 is FQNEAQ (reference sequence). CDR3 size: 17 residues. In the study's own analysis: Reference gene primer amplification yielded estimated nucleated cell counts. Using immunoSEQ multiplex PCR, the repertoire was profiled, and TCRdb retains in-frame clones only, with some absent. Clone size and V and J calls were adopted from that table, with D and trimming inferred from the DNA. The data show 110,000 or so clones, 75% to 90% seen once. The V gene is TRBV7-9, the J gene TRBJ1-6; TRBD1 agrees at 11 bases. This sequence originates from a human donor with acute or convalescent COVID-19. The donor label of this sample is uncertain. Material for sequencing was peripheral blood. CDR3 nucleotides: TGTGCCAGCAGCTGGGGAGGGGACAGGGGGAATAATTCACCCCTCCACTTT. It encodes CASSWGGDRGNNSPLHF.